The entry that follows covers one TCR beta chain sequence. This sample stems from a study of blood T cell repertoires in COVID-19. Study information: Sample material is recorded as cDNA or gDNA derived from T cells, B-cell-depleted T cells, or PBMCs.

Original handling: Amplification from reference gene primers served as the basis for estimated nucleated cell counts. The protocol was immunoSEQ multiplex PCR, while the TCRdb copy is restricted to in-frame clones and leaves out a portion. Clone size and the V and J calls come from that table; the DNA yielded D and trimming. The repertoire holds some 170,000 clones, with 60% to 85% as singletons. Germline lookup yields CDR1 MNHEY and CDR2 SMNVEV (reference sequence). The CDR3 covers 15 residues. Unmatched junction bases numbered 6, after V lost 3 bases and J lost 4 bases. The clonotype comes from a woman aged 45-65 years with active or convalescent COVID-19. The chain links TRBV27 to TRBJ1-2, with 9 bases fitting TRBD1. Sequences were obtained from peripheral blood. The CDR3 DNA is TGTGCCAGCAGTTTCGGACAGGGGCCACCCTATGGCTACACCTTC. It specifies CASSFGQGPPYGYTF.